A selection of T cell receptor beta chains follows, all from one sample in a study of regulatory T cells in long-lasting Graves disease. Each CDR3 protein is one row after TCRdb ran MiXCR on the multiplex PCR reads. This sample yields roughly 530,000 distinct CDR3 sequences, of which 16% are seen a single time; approximately 25% belongs to the top ten. A further study also used this sample, focusing on T cells in Graves' hyperthyroidism and ophthalmopathy.

The sequences come from peripheral blood mononuclear cells (PBMCs), collected at new diagnosis, from a patient treated with antithyroid drugs. The receptors here all came from a woman aged 40 to 65 with Graves disease. Each CDR3 is given with its conserved first and last residue. A D gene is named only where the DNA matches it firmly. Rows give clone size only sometimes, using once, few, many, or a class for an expanded clone.

J: TRBJ1-1; D: NA; size: many; V: TRBV20-1; DNA: TGCAGTGCTAGAGCCCCAGGGCAAAACCCTGAAGCTTTCTTT; CDR3: CSARAPGQNPEAFF
J: TRBJ1-2; D: NA; size: NA; V: TRBV20-1; DNA: TGCAGTGCTGTTGGGGAGGGGCTCTATGGCTACACCTTC; CDR3: CSAVGEGLYGYTF
J: TRBJ1-5; D: NA; size: many; V: TRBV12-3/TRBV12-4; DNA: TGTGCCAGCAGGCCCGAGCGGGGACGGAGCAATCAGCCCCAGCATTTT; CDR3: CASRPERGRSNQPQHF
J: TRBJ1-6; D: NA; size: many; V: TRBV11-2; DNA: TGTGCCAGCAGCTGGGGTGGCAGTGAGTCACCCCTCCACTTT; CDR3: CASSWGGSESPLHF
J: TRBJ1-2; D: NA; size: NA; V: TRBV6-5; DNA: TGTGCCAGCAGTTACTGCGGAGAGGGCTGTGGCTACACCTTC; CDR3: CASSYCGEGCGYTF
J: TRBJ2-7; D: NA; size: many; V: TRBV6-2/TRBV6-3; DNA: TGTGCCAGCACGCAGGGTTACGAGCAGTACTTC; CDR3: CASTQGYEQYF
J: TRBJ1-1; D: TRBD1; size: many; V: TRBV6-1; DNA: TGTGCCAGCGAGGGCAGGGGGACGAACACTGAAGCTTTCTTT; CDR3: CASEGRGTNTEAFF
J: TRBJ2-5; D: NA; size: many; V: TRBV2; DNA: TGTGCCAGCGGCCTCTCGGAGACCCAGTACTTC; CDR3: CASGLSETQYF
J: TRBJ1-1; D: NA; size: many; V: TRBV28; DNA: TGTGCCAGCACGGGGGCGAACACTGAAGCTTTCTTT; CDR3: CASTGANTEAFF
J: TRBJ2-7; D: NA; size: many; V: TRBV7-9; DNA: TGTGCCAGCAGCCCGAAGGATTCTTACGAGCAGTACTTC; CDR3: CASSPKDSYEQYF
J: TRBJ2-1; D: TRBD2; size: many; V: TRBV11-2; DNA: TGTGCCAGCAGCGAGCTAGCGGGGGGGTTCTTC; CDR3: CASSELAGGFF
J: TRBJ1-5; D: TRBD1; size: many; V: TRBV2; DNA: TGTGCCAGCAGCAGAAACACAGGGGCAGGTCAGCCCCAGCATTTT; CDR3: CASSRNTGAGQPQHF
J: TRBJ2-6; D: NA; size: NA; V: TRBV2; DNA: TGTGCCAGCACCGGGGTCGTAATCTCTGGGGCCAACGTCCTGACTTTC; CDR3: CASTGVVISGANVLTF
J: TRBJ2-1; D: TRBD1; size: many; V: TRBV20-1; DNA: TGCAGTGCATTGGGACAGCCAGGATCCTACAATGAGCAGTTCTTC; CDR3: CSALGQPGSYNEQFF
J: TRBJ2-5; D: NA; size: NA; V: TRBV19; DNA: TGTGCCAGTAGTATGAGAGTACATCCCCAAGAGACCCAGTACTTC; CDR3: CASSMRVHPQETQYF
J: TRBJ2-7; D: NA; size: few; V: TRBV3-1; DNA: TGTGCCAGCAGCCAAGACAGGGACACCTACGAGCAGTACTTC; CDR3: CASSQDRDTYEQYF